Listed below are T cell receptor beta chains from one sample, sequenced in a study of T cell repertoires in cytomegalovirus infection. TCRdb called the reads again in MiXCR, with one record for every CDR3 protein. The table has roughly 180,000 distinct CDR3 sequences, roughly 27% seen once. Sequenced sample: PBMCs. These receptors all come from a human donor in good health (CMV status not recorded). Some clones in this sample may be carry-over from other donors' samples. CDR3s include the opening cysteine and the closing phenylalanine or tryptophan. Each record gives: D gene, J gene, clone size, V gene, CDR3 protein, CDR3 DNA. D genes are given only for firm matches. Rows may omit the clone size; those that give it use once, few, many or a size class.

- | TRBJ1-2 | few | TRBV19 | CASSVAGTPKSGYTF | TGTGCCAGTAGTGTCGCCGGGACACCCAAGTCGGGCTACACCTTC
- | TRBJ2-7 | few | TRBV7-6 | CASSPDGETLYEQYF | TGTGCCAGCAGCCCCGACGGAGAAACGTTATACGAGCAGTACTTC
- | TRBJ1-1 | - | TRBV19 | CASSIGGSNTEAFF | TGTGCCAGTAGTATAGGGGGGTCGAACACTGAAGCTTTCTTT
TRBD2 | TRBJ2-7 | - | TRBV4-2 | CASSQGIGRDPTAYEQYF | TGTGCCAGCAGCCAGGGGATAGGGAGGGACCCAACAGCCTACGAGCAGTACTTC
TRBD2 | TRBJ2-2 | - | TRBV4-3 | CASSQDPSGGAGELFF | TGCGCCAGCAGCCAAGATCCTAGCGGGGGGGCCGGGGAGCTGTTTTTT
- | TRBJ1-2 | - | TRBV5-5 | CASSRQAAYGYTF | TGTGCCAGCAGCCGACAGGCGGCCTATGGCTACACCTTC
- | TRBJ2-3 | - | TRBV7-8 | CASSFEEADTQYF | TGTGCCAGCAGCTTCGAGGAGGCAGATACGCAGTATTTT
TRBD1 | TRBJ1-1 | - | TRBV3-1 | CASTRGQGGLNTEAFF | TGTGCCAGCACCCGAGGACAGGGAGGTCTGAACACTGAAGCTTTCTTT
TRBD1 | TRBJ2-1 | - | TRBV11-2 | CASSTRQGSYNEQFF | TGTGCCAGCAGCACCCGACAGGGGTCCTACAATGAGCAGTTCTTC
- | TRBJ2-7 | many | TRBV4-1 | CASSQVGRGYEQYF | TGCGCCAGCAGCCAAGTCGGTCGGGGATACGAGCAGTACTTC
- | TRBJ2-7 | - | TRBV18 | CASSQHQGKEQYF | TGTGCCAGCTCACAACACCAGGGGAAAGAGCAGTACTTC
TRBD1 | TRBJ1-1 | - | TRBV6-5 | CASSLETGSTEAFF | TGTGCCAGCAGCCTAGAGACAGGGAGTACTGAAGCTTTCTTT
TRBD2 | TRBJ2-7 | few | TRBV14 | CASSQHSGGASYEQYF | TGTGCCAGCAGCCAACACAGCGGGGGGGCCAGCTACGAGCAGTACTTC
- | TRBJ2-2 | few | TRBV29-1 | CSVLRSTGELFF | TGCAGCGTTCTGAGGAGCACCGGGGAGCTGTTTTTT
- | TRBJ2-1 | - | TRBV7-2 | CTSSFTAGYNEQFF | TGTACCAGCAGCTTTACCGCGGGGTACAATGAGCAGTTCTTC
- | TRBJ2-1 | - | TRBV20-1 | CSAGGRGAYNEQFF | TGCAGTGCGGGGGGGCGGGGAGCCTACAATGAGCAGTTCTTC
- | TRBJ1-1 | - | TRBV7-2 | CASSVGRWTDAFF | TGTGCCAGCAGCGTGGGGAGGTGGACTGATGCTTTCTTT
- | TRBJ1-2 | - | TRBV19 | CASNSDRSYGYTF | TGTGCCAGTAATTCGGACAGAAGCTATGGCTACACCTTC
- | TRBJ1-5 | - | TRBV18 | CASSSQGRYGNQPQHF | TGTGCCAGCTCAAGCCAGGGACGGTACGGCAATCAGCCCCAGCATTTT
- | TRBJ1-1 | few | TRBV29-1 | CSVGGTGAMNTEAFF | TGCAGCGTTGGGGGGACGGGAGCGATGAACACTGAAGCTTTCTTT
TRBD1 | TRBJ1-1 | once | TRBV5-1 | CASSSSGTENTEAFF | TGCGCCAGCAGCTCTTCTGGGACAGAGAACACTGAAGCTTTCTTT
- | TRBJ2-7 | - | TRBV6-1 | CASSNMGVYEQYF | TGTGCCAGCAGCAACATGGGGGTCTACGAGCAGTACTTC
TRBD1 | TRBJ2-1 | - | TRBV27 | CASSLAAGGAYNEQFF | TGTGCCAGCAGTTTAGCGGCAGGGGGTGCCTACAATGAGCAGTTCTTC
- | TRBJ1-1 | few | TRBV19 | CASREGEPTEAFF | TGTGCCAGTAGAGAAGGGGAGCCTACTGAAGCTTTCTTT
- | TRBJ1-2 | - | TRBV7-2 | CASSLAVANYGYTF | TGTGCCAGCAGCTTAGCGGTAGCTAACTATGGCTACACCTTC
TRBD2 | TRBJ2-1 | - | TRBV7-2 | CASSLAITAGNEQFF | TGTGCCAGCAGCTTAGCTATCACAGCGGGAAATGAGCAGTTCTTC
- | TRBJ1-5 | - | TRBV28 | CASGLKRQPQHF | TGTGCCAGCGGGCTGAAACGTCAGCCCCAGCATTTT
- | TRBJ2-7 | few | TRBV11-2 | CASSFEITSYEQYF | TGTGCCAGCAGCTTTGAGATCACTTCCTACGAGCAGTACTTC
- | TRBJ1-1 | few | TRBV12-3/TRBV12-4 | CASSRKHRGTEAFF | TGTGCCAGCAGTCGCAAGCATAGAGGGACTGAAGCTTTCTTT
- | TRBJ1-2 | few | TRBV19 | CASSPLGGGQDGYTF | TGTGCCAGTAGTCCCCTCGGCGGGGGCCAGGATGGCTACACCTTC
- | TRBJ1-1 | - | TRBV3-1 | CASSQGRGEAFF | TGTGCCAGCAGCCAAGGCCGGGGTGAAGCTTTCTTT
TRBD1 | TRBJ2-7 | - | TRBV2 | CASAAGGSYEQYF | TGTGCCAGCGCGGCAGGGGGTTCCTACGAGCAGTACTTC
- | TRBJ1-1 | - | TRBV25-1 | CASRDGNTEAFF | TGTGCCAGCAGGGACGGCAACACTGAAGCTTTCTTT
- | TRBJ2-5 | - | TRBV20-1 | CSARVGRRQETQYF | TGCAGTGCTAGAGTGGGGAGGAGGCAAGAGACCCAGTACTTC
- | TRBJ2-1 | - | TRBV12-3/TRBV12-4 | CASSPRDSSVANEQFF | TGTGCCAGCAGTCCCCGGGACTCGTCCGTCGCGAATGAGCAGTTCTTC
TRBD1 | TRBJ1-6 | - | TRBV5-6 | CASSPGTGSSYNSPRHF | TGTGCCAGCAGCCCTGGGACAGGGAGCTCCTATAATTCACCCCGCCACTTT
- | TRBJ1-1 | many | TRBV29-1 | CSGASGRGGTEAFF | TGCAGCGGGGCGTCGGGGCGAGGAGGCACTGAAGCTTTCTTT
- | TRBJ1-1 | few | TRBV28 | CASSLHGEDTRNTEAFF | TGTGCCAGCAGTTTACACGGGGAGGATACAAGGAACACTGAAGCTTTCTTT
TRBD1 | TRBJ1-6 | few | TRBV7-9 | CASSPGQLNSPLHF | TGTGCCAGCAGCCCGGGACAGCTAAATTCACCCCTCCACTTT
- | TRBJ2-5 | few | TRBV4-1 | CASSRMGGASETQYF | TGCGCCAGCAGCCGGATGGGGGGGGCTTCGGAGACCCAGTACTTC
- | TRBJ1-4 | few | TRBV6-1 | CASRPNTPGANEKLFF | TGTGCCAGCAGACCGAATACCCCGGGCGCTAATGAAAAACTGTTTTTT
- | TRBJ1-2 | many | TRBV7-6 | CASSSSGGFGYTF | TGTGCCAGCAGTTCTAGCGGGGGGTTTGGCTACACCTTC
TRBD1 | TRBJ1-1 | many | TRBV7-2 | CASSVQGALNTEAFF | TGTGCCAGCAGCGTACAGGGGGCGCTGAACACTGAAGCTTTCTTT
- | TRBJ1-5 | few | TRBV3-1 | CASSGGLSGTDTQHF | TGTGCCAGCAGTGGGGGACTGTCTGGCACAGATACGCAGCATTTT
- | TRBJ1-5 | - | TRBV19 | CASSPTLGQYNQPQHF | TGTGCCAGTAGCCCAACCCTAGGACAGTACAATCAGCCCCAGCATTTT
- | TRBJ2-1 | few | TRBV2 | CASSTRGETLIYNEQFF | TGTGCCAGCAGTACCCGAGGGGAAACTTTAATCTACAATGAGCAGTTCTTC
TRBD2 | TRBJ2-2 | few | TRBV6-5 | CASGTSGGLYTGELFF | TGTGCCAGCGGGACTAGCGGGGGACTGTACACCGGGGAGCTGTTTTTT
- | TRBJ2-3 | - | TRBV7-4 | CASSSEAHGTQYF | TGTGCCAGCAGCTCCGAAGCTCACGGAACGCAGTATTTT
- | TRBJ1-1 | - | TRBV7-2 | CASSLTGGSGTEAFF | TGTGCCAGCAGCTTAACGGGGGGATCGGGAACTGAAGCTTTCTTT